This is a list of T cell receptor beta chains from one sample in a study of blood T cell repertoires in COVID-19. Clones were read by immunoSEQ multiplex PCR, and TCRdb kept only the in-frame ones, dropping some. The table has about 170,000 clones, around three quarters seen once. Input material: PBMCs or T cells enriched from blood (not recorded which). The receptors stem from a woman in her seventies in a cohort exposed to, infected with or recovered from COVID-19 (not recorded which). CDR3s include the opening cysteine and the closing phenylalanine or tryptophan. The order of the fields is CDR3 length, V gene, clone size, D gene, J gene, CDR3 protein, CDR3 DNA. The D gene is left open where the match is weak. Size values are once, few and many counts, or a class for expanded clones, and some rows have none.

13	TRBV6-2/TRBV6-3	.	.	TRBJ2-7	CASSHFDIHEQYF	TGTGCCAGCAGCCACTTCGACATACACGAGCAGTACTTC
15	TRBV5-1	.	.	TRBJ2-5	CASSFMSSNQETQYF	TGCGCCAGCAGCTTTATGTCTAGCAACCAAGAGACCCAGTACTTC
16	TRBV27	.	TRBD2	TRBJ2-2	CASSFFGTSEFRELFF	TGTGCCAGCAGTTTTTTTGGGACTAGCGAGTTCCGGGAGCTGTTTTTT
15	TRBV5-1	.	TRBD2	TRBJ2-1	CASSLRLASYNEQFF	TGCGCCAGCAGCCTACGACTAGCGTCCTACAATGAGCAGTTCTTC
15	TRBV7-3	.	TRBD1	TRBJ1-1	CASSQLTGGNTEAFF	TGTGCCAGCAGCCAGTTGACAGGGGGGAACACTGAAGCTTTCTTT
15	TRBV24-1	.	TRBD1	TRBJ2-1	CATSDTGTGANEQFF	TGTGCCACCAGTGATACCGGGACAGGGGCCAATGAGCAGTTCTTC
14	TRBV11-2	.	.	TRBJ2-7	CASSFREGSYEQYF	TGTGCCAGCAGCTTCCGTGAGGGATCCTACGAGCAGTACTTC
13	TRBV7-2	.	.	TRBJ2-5	CASSLETRVTQYF	TGTGCCAGCAGCTTAGAGACCCGGGTAACCCAGTACTTC
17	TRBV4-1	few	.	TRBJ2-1	CASSQSPPRVSYNEQFF	TGCGCCAGCAGCCAATCTCCCCCCAGGGTCTCCTACAATGAGCAGTTCTTC
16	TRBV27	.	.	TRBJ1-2	CASSFSAASGSYGYTF	TGTGCCAGCAGTTTCAGTGCGGCCTCGGGGAGCTATGGCTACACCTTC
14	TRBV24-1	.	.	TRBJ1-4	CATSDSGTNEKLFF	TGTGCCACCAGTGATTCAGGGACTAATGAAAAACTGTTTTTT
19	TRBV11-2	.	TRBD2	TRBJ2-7	CASSPVTSGRWGSSYEQYF	TGTGCCAGCAGCCCCGTGACTAGCGGGAGATGGGGTAGCTCCTACGAGCAGTACTTC
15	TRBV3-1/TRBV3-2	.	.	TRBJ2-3	CASSLRDFSTDTQYF	TGTGCCAGCAGCCTCAGGGACTTTAGCACAGATACGCAGTATTTT
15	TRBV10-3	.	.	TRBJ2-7	CAIRGGSGQGYEQYF	TGTGCCATCAGGGGGGGGTCCGGACAGGGCTACGAGCAGTACTTC
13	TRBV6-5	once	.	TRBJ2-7	CASTLLTSYEQYF	TGTGCCAGCACACTTCTAACTTCCTACGAGCAGTACTTC
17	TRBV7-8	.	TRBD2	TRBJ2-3	CASSLSASGTSTDTQYF	TGTGCCAGCAGCTTATCCGCTAGCGGGACTAGCACAGATACGCAGTATTTT
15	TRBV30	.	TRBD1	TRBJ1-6	CAWNGQGSYNSPLHF	TGTGCCTGGAACGGACAGGGGTCCTATAATTCACCCCTCCACTTT
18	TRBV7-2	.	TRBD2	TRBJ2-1	CASSLGTSGSSSYNEQFF	TGTGCCAGCAGCTTAGGGACTAGCGGGTCGAGCTCCTACAATGAGCAGTTCTTC
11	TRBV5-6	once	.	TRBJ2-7	CASSYGVEQYF	TGTGCCAGCAGCTATGGAGTCGAGCAGTACTTC
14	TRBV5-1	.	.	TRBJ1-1	CASSLLGRDTEAFF	TGCGCCAGCAGCTTGTTGGGCAGGGACACTGAAGCTTTCTTT
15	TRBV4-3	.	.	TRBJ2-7	CASSQGVSGAYEQYF	TGCGCCAGCAGCCAAGGGGTCTCGGGAGCCTACGAGCAGTACTTC
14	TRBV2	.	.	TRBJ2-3	CASVQGLNTDTQYF	TGTGCCAGCGTGCAGGGACTGAACACAGATACGCAGTATTTT
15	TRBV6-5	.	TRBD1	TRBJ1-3	CASSTQGAAGNTIYF	TGTGCCAGCAGTACCCAGGGGGCGGCTGGAAACACCATATATTTT
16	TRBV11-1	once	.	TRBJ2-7	CASSLDMQGPVYEQYF	TGTGCCAGCAGCTTAGATATGCAGGGGCCGGTCTACGAGCAGTACTTC
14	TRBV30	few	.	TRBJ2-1	CALRVVGAYNEQFF	TGTGCCCTGCGGGTCGTCGGTGCCTACAATGAGCAGTTCTTC
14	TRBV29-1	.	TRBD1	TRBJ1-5	CSVGDRVGNQPQHF	TGCAGCGTGGGTGACAGGGTCGGCAATCAGCCCCAGCATTTT
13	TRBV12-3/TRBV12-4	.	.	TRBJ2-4	CASWDSDLNIQYF	TGTGCCAGCTGGGACTCCGACTTAAACATTCAGTACTTC
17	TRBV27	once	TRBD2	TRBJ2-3	CASKLKGLAGLTDTQYF	TGTGCCAGCAAATTAAAGGGACTAGCGGGCCTCACAGATACGCAGTATTTT
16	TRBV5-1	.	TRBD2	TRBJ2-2	CASSLRTSGDTGELFF	TGCGCCAGCAGCTTACGGACTAGCGGGGACACCGGGGAGCTGTTTTTT
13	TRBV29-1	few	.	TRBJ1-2	CSVERERGYGYTF	TGCAGCGTTGAAAGAGAAAGGGGGTATGGCTACACCTTC
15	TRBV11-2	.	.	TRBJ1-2	CASSPLTVANYGYTF	TGTGCCAGCAGCCCATTGACAGTAGCTAACTATGGCTACACCTTC
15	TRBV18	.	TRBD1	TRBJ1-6	CASSPRDSRGSPLHF	TGTGCCAGCTCACCGAGGGACAGCCGAGGGTCACCCCTCCACTTT
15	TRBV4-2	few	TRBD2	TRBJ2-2	CASSPGLAGTGELFF	TGTGCCAGCAGCCCGGGACTAGCGGGGACCGGGGAGCTGTTTTTT
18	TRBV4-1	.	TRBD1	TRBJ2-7	CASSQEAPYGTVGYEQYF	TGCGCCAGCAGCCAAGAAGCGCCCTATGGGACAGTCGGCTACGAGCAGTACTTC
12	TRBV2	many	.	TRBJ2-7	CASSYRRGEQYF	TGTGCCAGCAGTTACAGAAGGGGAGAGCAGTACTTC
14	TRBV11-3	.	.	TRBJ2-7	CASSASSHSYEQYF	TGTGCCAGCAGCGCGAGTAGTCACTCCTACGAGCAGTACTTC
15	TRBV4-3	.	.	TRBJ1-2	CASSQDWTVPNGYTF	TGCGCCAGCAGCCAAGATTGGACAGTCCCAAATGGCTACACCTTC
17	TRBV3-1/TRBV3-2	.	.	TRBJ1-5	CASSPSPRDGENQPQHF	TGTGCCAGCAGCCCTAGTCCCCGAGATGGAGAGAATCAGCCCCAGCATTTT
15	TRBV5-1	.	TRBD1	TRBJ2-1	CASSIPGGLVNEQFF	TGCGCCAGCAGTATCCCAGGGGGCTTGGTCAATGAGCAGTTCTTC
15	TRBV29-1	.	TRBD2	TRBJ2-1	CSVEGLDNGYNEQFF	TGCAGCGTTGAGGGACTAGATAACGGCTACAATGAGCAGTTCTTC
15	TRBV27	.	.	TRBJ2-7	CASRGTGTWTYEQYF	TGTGCCAGCAGAGGAACTGGGACATGGACCTACGAGCAGTACTTC